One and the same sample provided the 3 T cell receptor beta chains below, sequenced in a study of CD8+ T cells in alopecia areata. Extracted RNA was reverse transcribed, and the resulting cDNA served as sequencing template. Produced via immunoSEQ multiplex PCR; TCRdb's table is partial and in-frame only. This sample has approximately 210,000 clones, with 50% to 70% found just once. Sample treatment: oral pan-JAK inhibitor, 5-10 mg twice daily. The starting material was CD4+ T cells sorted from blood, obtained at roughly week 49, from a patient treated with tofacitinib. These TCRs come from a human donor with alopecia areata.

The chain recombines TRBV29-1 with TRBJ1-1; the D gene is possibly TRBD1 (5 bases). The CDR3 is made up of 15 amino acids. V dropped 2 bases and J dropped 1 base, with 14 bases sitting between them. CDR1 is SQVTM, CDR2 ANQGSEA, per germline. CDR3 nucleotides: TGCAGCGTTGAACGCTTATTAGGGGAGAACACTGAAGCTTTCTTT. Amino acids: CSVERLLGENTEAFF.

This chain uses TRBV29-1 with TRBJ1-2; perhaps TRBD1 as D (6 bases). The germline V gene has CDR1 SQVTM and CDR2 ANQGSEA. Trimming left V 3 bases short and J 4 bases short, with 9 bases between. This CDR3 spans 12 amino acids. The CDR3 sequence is CSVDRGLYGYTF. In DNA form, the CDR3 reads TGCAGCGTTGACAGGGGACTCTATGGCTACACCTTC. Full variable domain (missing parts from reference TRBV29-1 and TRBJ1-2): SAVISQKPSRDICQRGTSLTIQCQVDSQVTMMFWYRQQPGQSLTLIATANQGSEATYESGFVIDKFPISRPNLTFSTLTVSNMSPEDSSIYLCSVDRGLYGYTFGSGTRLTVV.

CDR3 residues: CAWSPGNTIYF. CDR3 DNA: TGTGCCTGGAGTCCTGGAAACACCATATATTTT. J is TRBJ1-3 and V is TRBV30; D uncertain. Trimming stripped 2 bases from V and 2 bases from J, with 1 base between. Germline lookup yields CDR1 GTSNPN and CDR2 SVGIG (reference sequence). CDR3 size: 11 residues.